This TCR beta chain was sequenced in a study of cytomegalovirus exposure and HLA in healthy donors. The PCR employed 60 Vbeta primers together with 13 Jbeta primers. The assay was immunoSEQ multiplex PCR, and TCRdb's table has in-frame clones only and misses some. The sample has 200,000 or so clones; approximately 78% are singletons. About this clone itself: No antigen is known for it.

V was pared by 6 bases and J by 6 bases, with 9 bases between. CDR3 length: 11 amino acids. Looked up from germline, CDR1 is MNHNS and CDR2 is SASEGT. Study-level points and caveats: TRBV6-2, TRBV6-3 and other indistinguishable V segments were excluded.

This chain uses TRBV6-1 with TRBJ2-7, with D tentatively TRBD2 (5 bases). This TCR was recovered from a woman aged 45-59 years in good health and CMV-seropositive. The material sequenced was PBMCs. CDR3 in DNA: TGTGCCAGCAGCCCCCGGGGCGAGCAGTACTTC. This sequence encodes CASSPRGEQYF.